Shown below are 8 T cell receptor beta chains from a single sample sequenced in a study of PD-L1 blockade in urothelial cancer. Assay: immunoSEQ multiplex PCR; the TCRdb copy retains only in-frame clones and omits some. The sample includes more than 20,000 clones, around 85% of them seen just once. The sample was PBMCs, taken around atezolizumab (anti-PD-L1) treatment. The receptors originated from a man aged 45-60 years with urothelial cancer.

V is TRBV4-3 and J is TRBJ1-1, with a tentative D call TRBD1 (6 bases). Germline values: CDR1 LGHNA, CDR2 YSLEER. V lost 3 bases to trimming and J lost 3 bases, with 14 bases between them. CDR3 length: 15 amino acids. In DNA, the CDR3 is TGCGCCAGCAGCCAGCGGGCAGGGGCCGACACTGAAGCTTTCTTT. Protein sequence: CASSQRAGADTEAFF.

The rearrangement links TRBV28 to TRBJ2-5, with 7 bases lining up with TRBD1. The J call may be mistaken, given a closer DNA end match to TRBJ2-7. Germline lookup yields CDR1 MDHEN and CDR2 SYDVKM. The CDR3 runs to 13 residues. CDR3 sequence reads: CATGGVYTYEQYF. The CDR3 coding sequence is TGTGCCACAGGGGGTGTCTACACCTACGAGCAGTACTTC.

The chain links TRBV4-3 to TRBJ2-2; 8 bases map to TRBD1. The junction had 5 bases not matched to a gene; V was cut back by 1 base and J by 4 bases. The CDR3 runs to 16 residues. CDR1 and CDR2 from the germline V gene are LGHNA and YSLEER. DNA of the CDR3: TGCGCCAGCAGCCAAGTTAGAACAGGGGGCACCGGGGAGCTGTTTTTT. This translates into CASSQVRTGGTGELFF.

The gene calls are TRBV5-6 and TRBJ2-7; 7 bases are shared with TRBD1. V gave up 3 bases and J gave up 2 bases; unmatched junction bases: 5. In germline, CDR1 is SGHDT, CDR2 YYEEEE. The CDR3 spans 14 residues. The CDR3 loop is CASSSQGFPYEQYF. CDR3 nucleotide sequence: TGTGCCAGCAGCTCACAGGGGTTTCCCTACGAGCAGTACTTC.

The chain has TRBV5-6 and TRBJ2-2; TRBD1 might be the D (6 bases). The CDR3 runs to 15 residues. V was clipped by 6 bases and J by 7 bases, with 19 bases between them. Germline assignment: CDR1 SGHDT and CDR2 YYEEEE. The CDR3 protein is CASNPYRVGHGELFF. CDR3 DNA sequence: TGTGCCAGCAACCCCTACAGGGTTGGACACGGGGAGCTGTTTTTT.

V gene TRBV7-2 combines with J gene TRBJ2-5; 8 bases are shared with TRBD2. Germline V gene data show CDR1 as SGHTA and CDR2 as FQGNSA. With 5 bases clipped from V and 2 bases from J, the junction kept 13 bases outside the gene matches. The CDR3 consists of 17 residues. The CDR3 region has the DNA TGTGCCAGCAGCCTCATTAGACTAGCGCCTAGGCAAGAGACCCAGTACTTC. This gives the protein CASSLIRLAPRQETQYF.

This clone was seen a single time. The chain recombines TRBV28 with TRBJ2-1; 9 bases are a match to TRBD1. Germline V gene data show CDR1 as MDHEN and CDR2 as SYDVKM. The CDR3 runs 15 residues. J gave up 4 bases and V 5 bases, and 6 bases lay outside the gene matches. The CDR3 DNA is TGTGCCAGCAGTCTTATGGGGACAGGGTACAATGAGCAGTTCTTC. It codes for CASSLMGTGYNEQFF.

V is TRBV7-6 and J is TRBJ2-3; TRBD2 agrees at 7 bases. This CDR3 is 18 amino acids long. Germline assignment: CDR1 SGHVS and CDR2 FNYEAQ. The junction had 14 bases not matched to a gene; V was cut back by 3 bases and J by 2 bases. The CDR3 bases are TGTGCCAGCAGCTTGGCCGACGTAAGCGGGGCCCTCACAGATACGCAGTATTTT. The encoded protein is CASSLADVSGALTDTQYF.